This passage covers 20 T cell receptor beta chains from one sample sequenced in a study of blood T cell repertoires in COVID-19. Profiling relied on immunoSEQ multiplex PCR, and the TCRdb table lists in-frame clones only, not all of them. The sample contains about 81,000 clones, 91% of which appear only once. The specimen was peripheral blood. These receptor sequences come from a woman aged 45-60 years in a cohort sampled during active COVID-19.

V and J are TRBV25-1 and TRBJ1-1, with D uncertain. V shed 5 bases and J shed 4 bases, with 11 bases lying between them. CDR1 is MGHDK, CDR2 SYGVNS, per germline. This CDR3 is built from 13 residues. The CDR3 loop is CASSQTRFTEAFF. The CDR3 DNA sequence: TGTGCCAGCAGTCAAACTAGGTTCACTGAAGCTTTCTTT. Filled out from reference TRBV25-1 and TRBJ1-1, the complete variable domain reads EADIYQTPRYLVIGTGKKITLECSQTMGHDKMYWYQQDPGMELHLIHYSYGVNSTEKGDLSSESTVSRIRTEHFPLTLESARPSHTSQYLCASSQTRFTEAFFGQGTRLTVV.

V is TRBV5-1 and J is TRBJ2-3, with 9 bases that match TRBD2. The V gene end was trimmed by 4 bases and the J gene end by 0 bases; junction bases not matched to a gene: 12. The CDR3 runs to 18 residues. In germline, CDR1 is SGHRS, CDR2 YFSETQ. CDR3 nucleotide sequence: TGCGCCAGCAGCCGTACCCCTTTCGCGGGAGGGAGCACAGATACGCAGTATTTT. Residues: CASSRTPFAGGSTDTQYF.

The chain uses TRBV13 and TRBJ2-7; 7 nucleotides align to TRBD1. Germline CDR1 reads PRHDT; CDR2 reads FYEKMQ (reference sequence). The V gene end was trimmed by 5 bases and the J gene end by 1 base; junction bases not matched to a gene: 11. This CDR3 comprises 16 residues. The CDR3 DNA reads as TGTGCCAGCAGCCTCGGACCAGGGGGTGAATCCTACGAGCAGTACTTC. Translation gives CASSLGPGGESYEQYF.

This chain joins TRBV5-4 and TRBJ2-1, with D tentatively TRBD2 (7 bases). CDR1 is SGHNT and CDR2 is YYREEE in the germline V gene (reference sequence). The CDR3 runs 15 residues. V dropped 3 bases and J dropped 5 bases, with 15 bases sitting between them. In nucleotides, the CDR3 is TGTGCCAGCAGCTGGGGGGGGCATAATGACAATGAGCAGTTCTTC. It specifies CASSWGGHNDNEQFF.

The chain uses TRBV11-2 and TRBJ2-7; 10 positions agree with TRBD2. J was trimmed by 6 bases and V by 5 bases; bases with no gene match: 7. The CDR3 is 14 amino acids. Germline V gene sequence: CDR1 SGHAT, CDR2 FQNNGV. The CDR3, as DNA: TGTGCCAGCAGCCTTTGGCTAGCGGGAGCCGAGCAGTACTTC. The encoded protein is CASSLWLAGAEQYF.

This clone showed up just once. The chain carries TRBV2 and TRBJ1-6, with 8 nucleotides matching TRBD1. The trim removed 2 bases at V and 10 bases at J, leaving 10 bases unmatched. The CDR3 contains 16 residues. Germline lookup yields CDR1 SNHLY and CDR2 FYNNEI. CDR3: CASSERATGGRSPLHF. In nucleotides, the CDR3 is TGTGCCAGCAGTGAAAGGGCAACAGGGGGGCGGTCACCCCTCCACTTT.

V gene TRBV15 combines with J gene TRBJ2-2; tentatively, D is TRBD2 (5 bases). CDR3 length equals 14 residues. Trimming shortened V by 5 bases and J by 0 bases, and 7 bases separated the two germline ends. Germline CDR1 is LNHNV and CDR2 is YYDKDF (reference sequence). Written as DNA, the CDR3 is TGTGCCACCAGCGGGGAGACGAACACCGGGGAGCTGTTTTTT. Translating gives CATSGETNTGELFF.

In DNA, the CDR3 is TGTGCCAGCGGGGGCCTCTACTCTGGAAACACCATATATTTT. Protein: CASGGLYSGNTIYF. The chain is built from TRBV25-1 and TRBJ1-3; perhaps TRBD1 as D (6 bases). V was pared by 8 bases and J by 0 bases, with 11 bases between. This CDR3 has 14 amino acids. Germline V gene sequence: CDR1 MGHDK, CDR2 SYGVNS.

This chain links TRBV7-9 with TRBJ2-1, with 7 bases fitting TRBD1. The V and J ends lost 5 bases and 7 bases, in that order; junction bases with no gene match: 5. The CDR3 length is 13 residues. CDR1 is SEHNR and CDR2 is FQNEAQ in the germline V gene (reference sequence). As DNA, the CDR3 is TGTGCCAGCAGCCAACAGGGGATTAATGAGCAGTTCTTC. It encodes CASSQQGINEQFF.

The chain has TRBV19 and TRBJ1-3, with TRBD1 matching over 7 bases. V trimming: 4 bases; J trimming: 0 bases; junction bases outside the gene matches: 9. CDR1 LNHDA and CDR2 SQIVND come from the germline V gene (reference sequence). The CDR3 loop spans 17 amino acids. CDR3 bases: TGTGCCAGTAGTACAAACAGGGGCCTGAGCTCTGGAAACACCATATATTTT. Translated: CASSTNRGLSSGNTIYF.

The gene calls are TRBV30 and TRBJ1-2; D perhaps matches TRBD1 (6 bases). V dropped 0 bases and J dropped 0 bases, with 8 bases sitting between them. This CDR3 spans 14 amino acids. Germline V gene sequence: CDR1 GTSNPN, CDR2 SVGIG (reference sequence). The CDR3 DNA reads TGTGCCTGGAGTGTACAGGGTTCTAACTATGGCTACACCTTC. This gives the protein CAWSVQGSNYGYTF.

The chain recombines TRBV6-5 with TRBJ2-1; 11 bases line up with TRBD2. Trimming took 6 bases from V and 3 from J; bases not matched to a gene: 4. Germline V gene lookup returns CDR1 MNHEY and CDR2 SVGAGI. The length of the CDR3 is 15 residues. CDR3 residues: CASSLTSGGYNEQFF. As DNA, the CDR3 is TGTGCCAGCAGCCTAACTAGCGGGGGCTACAATGAGCAGTTCTTC.

This clone was seen only once. The V call is TRBV27, the J call TRBJ2-7, with D perhaps matching TRBD1 (5 bases). Germline values: CDR1 MNHEY, CDR2 SMNVEV (reference sequence). This CDR3 has 14 amino acids. V lost 3 bases to trimming and J lost 2 bases, with 11 bases between them. CDR3 nucleotides: TGTGCCAGCAGTTTCTTGACAGCTCCCTACGAGCAGTACTTC. This sequence encodes CASSFLTAPYEQYF.

CDR3 coding DNA: TGTGCCAGCAGCCAATGGGTGGAAGGGGGCACTGAAGCTTTCTTT. It specifies CASSQWVEGGTEAFF. The chain couples TRBV3-1 (or the pseudogene TRBV3-2) to TRBJ1-1; perhaps TRBD1 as D (6 bases). CDR1 and CDR2 (germline): LGHDT, YNNKEL (reference sequence). The CDR3 totals 15 residues. V was pared by 2 bases and J by 4 bases, with 14 bases between.

The table lists this clone with a count of one. The V gene is TRBV5-1, the J gene TRBJ2-1, with 15 bases fitting TRBD2. With V trimmed by 0 bases and J by 9 bases, 4 bases remained unmatched. The CDR3 sequence is 16 residues long. Germline V gene data show CDR1 as SGHRS and CDR2 as YFSETQ. CDR3 nucleotides: TGCGCCAGCAGCTTGGCCGGACTAGCGGGAGGGCCTGAGCAGTTCTTC. Encoded protein: CASSLAGLAGGPEQFF.

The rearrangement links TRBV2 to TRBJ2-1; TRBD2 matches 12 bases. Germline V gene data show CDR1 as SNHLY and CDR2 as FYNNEI. This CDR3 comprises 17 residues. The J segment lost 5 bases and the V segment lost 2 bases, leaving 7 bases of the junction unmatched. Here the CDR3 DNA reads TGTGCCAGCAGTGAACAAGGGCTAGCGGGGGGGGACAATGAGCAGTTCTTC. Translated: CASSEQGLAGGDNEQFF.

The sample holds a few counts of this clone. The chain combines TRBV3-1 (or the pseudogene TRBV3-2) with TRBJ1-2, with D tentatively TRBD1 (5 bases). Germline loops: CDR1 LGHDT, CDR2 YNNKEL (reference sequence). There are 15 residues in the CDR3. V was cut by 0 bases and J by 5 bases, with 13 bases left in between. CDR3 bases: TGTGCCAGCAGCCAAGATCTCAGGGCAAGATATGGCTACACCTTC. Protein sequence: CASSQDLRARYGYTF.

This clone was counted between two and nine times. This chain joins TRBV5-6 and TRBJ1-6; D is possibly TRBD1 (5 bases). Trimming cost V 4 bases and J 1 base, with 12 bases left between them. CDR3 length equals 16 residues. CDR1 SGHDT and CDR2 YYEEEE come from the germline V gene. CDR3 nucleotides: TGTGCCAGCAGCCTACGAAAGGGGTCCTATAATTCACCCCTCCACTTT. It yields the protein CASSLRKGSYNSPLHF.

The chain has TRBV5-1 and TRBJ1-1, with 7 positions matching TRBD1. V gave up 2 bases and J gave up 3 bases; unmatched junction bases: 10. Germline V CDR1 and CDR2: SGHRS, YFSETQ. The CDR3 contains 16 residues. CDR3 region: CASSLEPGQRYTEAFF. The CDR3 region has the DNA TGCGCCAGCAGCTTAGAGCCGGGACAGAGGTACACTGAAGCTTTCTTT. Based on the CDR3 plus reference TRBV5-1 and TRBJ1-1, the full variable domain is KAGVTQTPRYLIKTRGQQVTLSCSPISGHRSVSWYQQTPGQGLQFLFEYFSETQRNKGNFPGRFSGRQFSNSRSEMNVSTLELGDSALYLCASSLEPGQRYTEAFFGQGTRLTVV.

The chain is built from TRBV29-1 and TRBJ1-1; TRBD1 matches 8 bases. Germline V gene sequence: CDR1 SQVTM, CDR2 ANQGSEA. V shed 6 bases and J 6 bases; nucleotides not matched to a gene: 9. The CDR3 is 13 amino acids. CDR3 DNA: TGCAGCGTGGCCAGGGGGCCCGGCGCTGAAGCTTTCTTT. This gives the protein CSVARGPGAEAFF.